The entry below describes one T cell receptor beta chain. Its antigen is undetermined. This record belongs to a study of cytomegalovirus exposure and HLA in healthy donors. Overall study findings and caveats: The likely origin of a cluster of highly shared sequence variants was a sequencing artifact.

CDR3 length: 15 residues. With 6 bases removed from V and 4 bases from J, the gap between germline ends came to 18 bases. CDR1 is MNHEY and CDR2 is SVGAGI in the germline V gene. A multiplex PCR was run with 60 Vbeta primers and 13 Jbeta primers. Assay used: immunoSEQ multiplex PCR; TCRdb lists only in-frame clones, some missing. The sample has some 190,000 clones, approximately 80% seen once. Sequences were obtained from PBMCs. This chain connects TRBV6-5 to TRBJ1-2, with D perhaps TRBD1 (6 bases). The TCR comes from a male donor in good health and CMV-seronegative. CDR3 region: CASSMGGRGGYGYTF. DNA for the CDR3: TGTGCCAGCAGCATGGGGGGGCGCGGAGGCTATGGCTACACCTTC.